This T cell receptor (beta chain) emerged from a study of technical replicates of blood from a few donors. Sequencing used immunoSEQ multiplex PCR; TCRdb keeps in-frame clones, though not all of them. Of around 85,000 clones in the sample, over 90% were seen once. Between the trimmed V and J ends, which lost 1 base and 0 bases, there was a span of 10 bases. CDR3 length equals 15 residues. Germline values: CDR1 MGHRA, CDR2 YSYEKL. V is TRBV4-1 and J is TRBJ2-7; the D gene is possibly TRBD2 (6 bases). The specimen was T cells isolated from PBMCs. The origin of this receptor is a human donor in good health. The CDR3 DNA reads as TGCGCCAGCAGCCAAGTAGCCGGGAGCTCCTACGAGCAGTACTTC. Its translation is CASSQVAGSSYEQYF.